This T cell receptor beta chain derives from a study of T-cell reconstitution after alpha-beta-depleted transplantation in children. Notes on the study in general: Several hundred expanded graft clones reportedly gave rise to the alpha-beta T cells present about two months after transplant. Once a year had passed after transplant, T-cell counts and diversity came mostly from newly produced T cells. It was surviving recipient T cells and thymic progenitors that gave some patients high TCRbeta diversity at day 60.

It was with unique molecular identifiers that the TCRbeta library was prepared. TCRdb called the PCR reads again in MiXCR, with one record for every CDR3 protein. The table records 600,000 to 700,000 distinct CDR3 sequences, 10% to 15% of them present only once. This clonotype was observed many times. Its antigen is unknown. V was shortened by 4 bases and J by 0 bases, with 10 bases between the two germline ends. Germline CDR1 is SNHLY and CDR2 is FYNNEI. This CDR3 is 14 amino acids long. This clonotype was sampled from a girl aged 2-10 years with congenital amegakaryocytic thrombocytopenia, due to receive a stem cell transplant. The sample was PBMCs, taken before TCRalphabeta/CD19-depleted stem cell transplant. The rearrangement joins TRBV2 to TRBJ2-7; D possibly corresponds to TRBD2 (6 bases). The CDR3 loop reads CASSVRDFSYEQYF. CDR3 DNA: TGTGCCAGCAGTGTAAGGGACTTCTCCTACGAGCAGTACTTC.